The source of this T cell receptor beta chain is a study of blood T cell repertoires in COVID-19. Turning to the study itself: Samples taken during acute and convalescent COVID-19 were collected in the United States, Italy and Spain.

The CDR3 runs to 13 residues. Trimming cost V 4 bases and J 1 base, with 7 bases left between them. Germline values: CDR1 LNHDA, CDR2 SQIVND (reference sequence). Methods used by the authors: Amplification of reference gene primers was used by the study to estimate nucleated cell counts. The protocol was immunoSEQ multiplex PCR, while the TCRdb copy is restricted to in-frame clones and leaves out a portion. Clone size and the V and J calls come from that table; the DNA yielded D and trimming. The sample contains more than 95,000 clones, around 90% of which appear only once. This TCR was sampled from a woman older than 75 in a cohort sampled during active COVID-19. What was sequenced was peripheral blood. V usage is TRBV19 and J usage is TRBJ2-5; D ambiguous. The CDR3 DNA reads TGTGCCAGTAGTACGGCAGGCCAAGAGACCCAGTACTTC. Translating it yields CASSTAGQETQYF.